The present T cell receptor beta chain was sequenced within a study of shared clonotypes between healthy human individuals. Clones were sequenced by immunoSEQ multiplex PCR, and TCRdb holds only the in-frame ones, with some missing. The data show about 700,000 clones, 92% seen once. This clone appeared a single time. Germline V CDR1 and CDR2: MGHRA, YSYEKL. Trimming stripped 4 bases from V and 0 bases from J, with 14 bases between. This CDR3 is 16 amino acids long. The naive CD8 population came from CD45RO-negative cells selected for CCR7, without terminally differentiated effector memory CD45RA+ cells. Donors, healthy HIV-negative adults, lacked recent acute infections or vaccinations.

Specimen: naive CD8+ T cells sorted from blood. This sequence joins TRBV4-1 and TRBJ2-3; possibly TRBD2 for D (5 bases). The sequence came from a man younger than 40 in good health. The CDR3 loop reads CASSLRTDSSTDTQYF. The DNA of the CDR3 is TGCGCCAGCAGCCTTCGGACGGACTCTAGCACAGATACGCAGTATTTT.